The T cell receptor (beta chain) under discussion was sequenced for a study of PD-1 blockade in classical Hodgkin lymphoma (dated by TCRdb to 2020 to 2022). Looking at the study overall: Nivolumab dosing was 3 mg/kg intravenously every 2 weeks, continuing until either disease progression or unacceptable toxicity. The study used CyTOF and TCR beta sequencing to define a peripheral blood immune signature of response to PD-1 blockade in classical Hodgkin lymphoma.

The germline V gene yields MNHEY for CDR1 and SVGAGI for CDR2. The germline V end is reduced by 0 bases and the J end by 1 base; junction bases left unmatched: 2. The CDR3 contains 15 residues, cysteine and phenylalanine counted. Only CDR3 DNA remains: 45 bases, in frame from the first base. The time point label, as the study defines it: cycle 2 day 1 (C2D1) of nivolumab. Relapse after autologous stem cell transplantation had occurred in all trial patients, and cohorts A, B and C were distinguished by prior brentuximab vedotin exposure. The trial cohort included 45 to 65 patients with relapsed/refractory classical Hodgkin lymphoma, and each patient had a best overall response of complete response, partial response or progressive disease. Single-agent nivolumab was administered to trial patients in the multi-cohort phase II CheckMate 205 trial. Best overall response was determined by an independent review committee according to the 2007 International Working Group response criteria. Trial PBMCs were collected just before the start of nivolumab (C1D1) and during therapy at cycle 2 day 1 and cycle 4 day 1. Peripheral blood was collected in 8 mL Vacutainer Cell Preparation Tubes, from which PBMCs were isolated by centrifugation and then cryopreserved.

The paper's findings and limits, for the study overall: Baseline TCR diversity was reported to be lower in newly diagnosed patients than in healthy donors, and even lower in relapsed/refractory patients. Lower diversity was observed in patients in whom nivolumab was started less than 1 year after ASCT, and these patients were excluded from later analyses so that confounding by immune reconstitution would be avoided. The study covered only a single clinical trial cohort, and the causes of the repertoire differences, possibly disease activity or prior therapy, were still not defined. Among trial patients, those achieving complete response had baseline diversity similar to that of newly diagnosed patients, while diversity was significantly lower in partial responders and progressors. By C4D1, a significant rise was seen in CD4+ TCR diversity but not in CD8+ TCR diversity (p=0.0027 vs p=0.16), and the rise was most apparent among complete responders (p=0.02).

As for this clone: This clone's antigen is unknown. Base quality data are lacking; no much larger clone is found one base away.

Genomic DNA was isolated using the Qiagen DNeasy kit from unsorted PBMCs as well as from negatively selected CD4+ and CD8+ fractions. TCR beta CDR3 regions were amplified by immunoSEQ multiplex PCR using primers annealing to V and J segments. Amplification bias was minimized using a synthetic immune receptor repertoire, and residual bias was removed computationally after sequencing. The study's processing was this. Repertoire diversity was quantified as the Shannon entropy index using custom Python scripts. Unsorted, CD4+ and CD8+ repertoires were analyzed separately, except for combined analyses in which CD4+ and CD8+ sequences were merged in silico. A clone was considered expanded if an increase in frequency of at least 2-fold after treatment relative to C1D1 was found, and a pseudocount of 0.5 was applied to clones undetected at baseline. Singleton clones were defined as clones with 0 or 1 copy at C1D1, and non-singleton clones were defined as clones with 2 or more copies. Clones expanded in unsorted samples were labelled as CD4+, CD8+ or unknown by matching protein sequences in sorted samples from the same patient. Wilcoxon tests were applied to paired samples to test diversity changes from C1D1 to C4D1. Held by TCRdb, this immuneACCESS table contains in-frame sequences only and omits some clones. Under half of the omission traces to an unresolved V gene where checked; the cause of the rest is unknown. Clone size and V and J calls were adopted from that table, with D and trimming inferred from the DNA. In all, the sample holds tens of thousands of clones, and 65% to 85% of those were seen once. Together, the top ten hold around 8.3% of the sample.

The rearrangement joined TRBV6-5 to TRBJ2-7; 8 junctional bases match TRBD1. The source is a human donor with classical Hodgkin lymphoma. Specimen: peripheral blood mononuclear cells (PBMCs), collected before the second cycle of nivolumab. The nucleotide sequence reads TGTGCCAGCAGTTACTCGAGGGACAGGTCCTACGAGCAGTACTTC. Translated, this gives CASSYSRDRSYEQYF.